This T cell receptor beta chain derives from a study of cytomegalovirus exposure and HLA in healthy donors. V lost 5 bases and J lost 2; bases outside the gene matches: 18. The germline gives CDR1 SEHNR, CDR2 FQNEAQ (reference sequence). This CDR3 is 18 amino acids long. PCR amplification relied on 60 Vbeta primers (plus 13 Jbeta primers). Generated by immunoSEQ multiplex PCR, the TCRdb table keeps only in-frame clones and is missing some. Of some 130,000 clones in the sample, roughly 72% were seen once. The receptor was derived from a male donor in good health and CMV-seronegative. The sequenced sample consisted of PBMCs. The chain carries TRBV7-9 and TRBJ2-7, with 7 bases fitting TRBD1. The CDR3 DNA reads TGTGCCAGCAGCCCACCTAACCGAAAGACGGACAGGACCTACGAGCAGTACTTC. The encoded protein is CASSPPNRKTDRTYEQYF. The full variable domain, in which reference TRBV7-9 and TRBJ2-7 provide the parts outside the CDR3, is DTGVSQNPRHKITKRGQNVTFRCDPISEHNRLYWYRQTLGQGPEFLTYFQNEAQLEKSRLLSDRFSAERPKGSFSTLEIQRTEQGDSAMYLCASSPPNRKTDRTYEQYFGPGTRLTVT.